Each of the 20 T cell receptor beta chains below was sequenced from the same sample in a study of CD8+ T cells in alopecia areata. Following RNA extraction, reverse transcription yielded cDNA that acted as the sequencing template. Some clones are missing from TCRdb's copy, which holds only in-frame ones; the method was immunoSEQ multiplex PCR. Of hundreds of thousands of clones listed, roughly two fifths are singletons. Sample treatment: oral pan-JAK inhibitor, 5-10 mg twice daily. This material consisted of CD4+ T cells sorted from blood, taken at approximately week 30, from a patient treated with tofacitinib. The receptors stem from a human donor with alopecia areata.

The chain is built from TRBV30 and TRBJ1-5; D gene unclear. The germline V gene has CDR1 GTSNPN and CDR2 SVGIG (reference sequence). V was clipped by 0 bases and J by 0 bases, with 6 bases between them. The CDR3 consists of 14 residues. The CDR3 DNA reads TGTGCCTGGAGTGTTGAGATTAGCAATCAGCCCCAGCATTTT. It specifies CAWSVEISNQPQHF. The variable domain in full, with the rest retrieved from reference TRBV30 and TRBJ1-5, is SQTIHQWPATLVQPVGSPLSLECTVEGTSNPNLYWYRQAAGRGLQLLFYSVGIGQISSEVPQNLSASRPQDRQFILSSKKLLLSDSGFYLCAWSVEISNQPQHFGDGTRLSIL.

DNA of the CDR3: TGTGCCAGCACCCCAAGGGGGGACTACGAGCAGTACTTC. This translates into CASTPRGDYEQYF. The genes are TRBV6-1 and TRBJ2-7; the D call may be TRBD1 or TRBD2 (6 bases each). The CDR3 contains 13 residues. The V gene lost 7 bases and the J gene lost 3 bases, with 13 bases spanning the gap. Germline CDR1 reads MNHNS; CDR2 reads SASEGT.

This chain uses TRBV5-6 with TRBJ1-4; D is perhaps TRBD1 (5 bases). CDR3 length: 13 residues. CDR1 is SGHDT and CDR2 is YYEEEE in the germline V gene. V was cut by 3 bases and J by 6 bases, with 9 bases left in between. The DNA for the CDR3 is TGTGCCAGCAGCTGGGAGACAGATGAAAAACTGTTTTTT. It translates to CASSWETDEKLFF.

This clone has only a few counts. V is TRBV30 and J is TRBJ2-3; a possible D gene is TRBD1 (6 bases). There are 11 residues in the CDR3. Per the germline V gene, CDR1 is GTSNPN and CDR2 is SVGIG (reference sequence). V dropped 5 bases and J dropped 5 bases, with 8 bases sitting between them. The CDR3 DNA reads TGTGCCTGGGGACAGTTAGATACGCAGTATTTT. Translation gives CAWGQLDTQYF.

This rearrangement joins TRBV2 to TRBJ1-6; tentative D call: TRBD1 (6 bases). The V gene's germline CDR1 is SNHLY and CDR2 FYNNEI. Trimming pared 6 bases from V and 7 bases from J, leaving 13 bases between. This CDR3 contains 14 residues. CDR3 in DNA: TGTGCCAGCAGAAGGGGGGCGAGGAATTCACCCCTCCACTTT. Protein sequence: CASRRGARNSPLHF.

The gene calls are TRBV7-9 and TRBJ2-4; D possibly uses TRBD1 or TRBD2 (5 bases each). The CDR3 runs to 14 residues. From germline, CDR1 is SEHNR and CDR2 FQNEAQ (reference sequence). Trimming left V 4 bases short and J 8 bases short, with 15 bases between. The CDR3: CASSYGTSRDIQYF. DNA of the CDR3: TGTGCCAGCAGCTATGGGACGTCAAGGGACATTCAGTACTTC.

The V gene is TRBV29-1, the J gene TRBJ1-4; D is ambiguous. V gave up 4 bases and J gave up 6 bases, with 9 bases separating them. The CDR3 length is 12 residues. Germline CDR1 is SQVTM and CDR2 is ANQGSEA. Written as DNA, the CDR3 is TGCAGCGTTGGACTCGTAGATGAAAAACTGTTTTTT. Residues: CSVGLVDEKLFF.

This clone has only one observation. The rearrangement uses TRBV6-6 and TRBJ2-2; D ambiguous. This CDR3 region has 12 residues. The germline gives CDR1 MNHNY, CDR2 SVGAGI (reference sequence). V dropped 7 bases and J dropped 7 bases, with 10 bases sitting between them. DNA of the CDR3: TGTGCCAGCACCCCTGGCGACGGGGAGCTGTTTTTT. This sequence encodes CASTPGDGELFF.

The CDR3 here is CASSVDVTSGTYEQYF. As DNA, the CDR3 is TGTGCCAGCAGCGTAGATGTGACTAGCGGGACCTACGAGCAGTACTTC. This rearrangement joins TRBV9 to TRBJ2-5; 11 positions agree with TRBD2. The J call could be wrong; TRBJ2-7 is a better fit for the DNA end. The CDR3 extends over 16 amino acids. Germline loops: CDR1 SGDLS, CDR2 YYNGEE.

The rearrangement links TRBV29-1 to TRBJ1-1; 8 nucleotides line up with TRBD1. Germline values: CDR1 SQVTM, CDR2 ANQGSEA. This CDR3 spans 11 amino acids. The ends lost 5 bases at V and 5 bases at J; junction bases unmatched: 1. The CDR3 loop reads CSVNRGTEAFF. CDR3 bases: TGCAGCGTTAACAGGGGGACTGAAGCTTTCTTT.

V gene TRBV9 combines with J gene TRBJ2-3; D is ambiguous. Germline V gives CDR1 SGDLS, CDR2 YYNGEE. CDR3 length equals 15 residues. V dropped 1 base and J dropped 0 bases, with 9 bases sitting between them. The CDR3 sequence is CASSVRGTSTDTQYF. As DNA, the CDR3 is TGTGCCAGCAGCGTAAGAGGAACAAGCACAGATACGCAGTATTTT.

In its sample, this clone was seen many times. This chain connects TRBV27 to TRBJ1-2; 8 bases fit TRBD1. Losses at the gene ends were 3 bases for V and 0 bases for J; bases not matched to a gene: 6. The CDR3 is 16 residues long. The germline gives CDR1 MNHEY, CDR2 SMNVEV (reference sequence). The DNA of the CDR3 is TGTGCCAGCAGTTTTGAGCAGGGGGCGGCTAACTATGGCTACACCTTC. This codes for CASSFEQGAANYGYTF.

The V call is TRBV18, the J call TRBJ2-1; 12 bases are a match to TRBD2. The CDR3 length is 21 residues. V dropped 3 bases and J dropped 7; count of bases not matched to a gene: 22. CDR1 KGHSH and CDR2 LQKENI come from the germline V gene. The CDR3 bases are TGTGCCAGCTCACCCTTTGTTGGGACTAGCGGGCGACCGACTCTCGGGAATGAGCAGTTCTTC. This codes for CASSPFVGTSGRPTLGNEQFF.

This clone turned up a few times. The gene calls are TRBV5-4 and TRBJ1-3; 8 nucleotides match TRBD1. The CDR3 length is 16 residues. Germline-derived CDR1 and CDR2 are SGHNT and YYREEE (reference sequence). Unmatched junction bases numbered 4, after V lost 2 bases and J lost 0 bases. The CDR3 here is CASSFGTGTSGNTIYF. Written as DNA, the CDR3 is TGTGCCAGCAGCTTCGGGACAGGAACCTCTGGAAACACCATATATTTT.

This clone came up a few times. The chain links TRBV5-1 to TRBJ2-3; D not certain. The CDR3 has 13 amino acids. Germline-derived CDR1 and CDR2 are SGHRS and YFSETQ. V lost 7 bases and J 2 bases, leaving 11 bases between the germline ends. For the CDR3, the DNA is TGCGCCAGCTCGGCGCTCCACACAGATACGCAGTATTTT. As protein: CASSALHTDTQYF.

This sequence joins TRBV7-9 and TRBJ1-2; D not resolved. Per the germline V gene, CDR1 is SEHNR and CDR2 is FQNEAQ (reference sequence). The germline V and J ends were trimmed by 4 bases and 2 bases, with 5 bases remaining between them. The CDR3 extends over 12 amino acids. The CDR3 loop reads CASSSDNYGYTF. The CDR3 DNA is TGTGCCAGCAGCTCCGACAACTATGGCTACACCTTC.

The chain combines TRBV7-9 with TRBJ1-5; D unresolved. The CDR3 has 14 amino acids. The germline V gene has CDR1 SEHNR and CDR2 FQNEAQ (reference sequence). Between the trimmed V and J ends, which lost 5 bases and 0 bases, there was a span of 8 bases. CDR3 amino acids: CASSPDLSNQPQHF. CDR3 nucleotides: TGTGCCAGCAGCCCAGATCTTAGCAATCAGCCCCAGCATTTT.

This chain uses TRBV20-1 with TRBJ1-2; D is unclear. This CDR3 spans 10 amino acids. V was shortened by 0 bases and J by 8 bases, with 4 bases between the two germline ends. Germline V CDR1 and CDR2: DFQATT, SNEGSKA (reference sequence). This CDR3 is CSARDLGYTF. The CDR3 DNA reads TGCAGTGCTAGAGATCTCGGCTACACCTTC.

J is TRBJ2-2 and V is TRBV29-1; TRBD1 matches 8 bases. Germline CDR1 is SQVTM and CDR2 is ANQGSEA. V shed 6 bases and J 0 bases; nucleotides not matched to a gene: 15. The CDR3 is 18 amino acids. Written as DNA, the CDR3 is TGCAGCGTCCTCAAAACACCGGGGACAGGTTCGAACACCGGGGAGCTGTTTTTT. It translates to CSVLKTPGTGSNTGELFF.

This clone was detected only a few times. V usage is TRBV7-9 and J usage is TRBJ1-5; D gene uncertain. Germline CDR1 is SEHNR and CDR2 is FQNEAQ (reference sequence). The V end lost 2 bases, the J end lost 5 bases, and 7 bases lay between the germline ends. This CDR3 has 13 residues. As DNA, the CDR3 is TGTGCCAGCAGCTTATCGGTGGATCAGCCCCAGCATTTT. Translation gives CASSLSVDQPQHF.